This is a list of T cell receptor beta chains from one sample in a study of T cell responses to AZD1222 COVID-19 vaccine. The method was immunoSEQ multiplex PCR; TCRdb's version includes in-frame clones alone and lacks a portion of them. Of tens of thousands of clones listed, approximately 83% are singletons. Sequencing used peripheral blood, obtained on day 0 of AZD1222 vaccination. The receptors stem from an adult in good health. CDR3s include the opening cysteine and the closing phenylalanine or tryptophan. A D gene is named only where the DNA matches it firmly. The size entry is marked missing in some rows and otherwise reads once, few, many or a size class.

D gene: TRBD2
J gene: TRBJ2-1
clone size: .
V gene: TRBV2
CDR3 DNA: TGTGCCAGCAGCGGACTAGCGGGAGGCAATGAGCAGTTCTTC
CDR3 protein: CASSGLAGGNEQFF

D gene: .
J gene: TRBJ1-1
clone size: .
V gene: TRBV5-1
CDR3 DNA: TGCGCCAGCAGCGGGGAGGCCTTAGGGACCCTCGAAGCTTTCTTT
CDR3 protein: CASSGEALGTLEAFF

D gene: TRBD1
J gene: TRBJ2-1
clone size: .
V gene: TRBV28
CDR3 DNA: TGTGCCAGCAGTCATAACCCGGCGGGACAGGGGGCAAAAAGGTACAATGAGCAGTTCTTC
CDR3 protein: CASSHNPAGQGAKRYNEQFF

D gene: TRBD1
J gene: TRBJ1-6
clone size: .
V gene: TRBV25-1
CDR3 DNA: TGTGCCAGCGAGGGACAGGGGGATTCACCCCTCCACTTT
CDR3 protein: CASEGQGDSPLHF

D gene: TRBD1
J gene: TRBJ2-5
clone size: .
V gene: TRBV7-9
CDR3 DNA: TGTGCCAGCAGCTTGATGGCAGGGGGACAAGAGACCCAGTACTTC
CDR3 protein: CASSLMAGGQETQYF

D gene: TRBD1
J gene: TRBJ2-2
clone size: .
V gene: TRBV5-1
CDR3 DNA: TGCGCCAGCAGCTTCCCCAACAGGGGCTCTCAGACCGGGGAGCTGTTTTTT
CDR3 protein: CASSFPNRGSQTGELFF

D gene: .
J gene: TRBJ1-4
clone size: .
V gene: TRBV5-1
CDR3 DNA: TGCGCCAGCAGGCCCACCTGGGCGGACCTAGCTCTGTTTTTT
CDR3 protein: CASRPTWADLALFF

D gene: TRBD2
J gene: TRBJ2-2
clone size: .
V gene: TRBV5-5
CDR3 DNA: TGTGCCAGCAGCCAGGGACTAGCGGGGGGAAGGAACACCGGGGAGCTGTTTTTT
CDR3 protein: CASSQGLAGGRNTGELFF

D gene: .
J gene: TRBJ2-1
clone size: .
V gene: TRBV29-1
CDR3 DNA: TGCAGCGTTGAAACGGTCGCAGGGGCCTCCTACAATGAGCAGTTCTTC
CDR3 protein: CSVETVAGASYNEQFF

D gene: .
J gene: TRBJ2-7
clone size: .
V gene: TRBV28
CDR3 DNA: TGTGCCAGCAGTCCCCTCGCCGGGACATCTTCCTACGAGCAGTACTTC
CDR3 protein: CASSPLAGTSSYEQYF

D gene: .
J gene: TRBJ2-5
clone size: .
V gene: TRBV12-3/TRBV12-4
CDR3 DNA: TGTGCCACTACTTCTTTCCCAGAGACCCAGTACTTC
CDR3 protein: CATTSFPETQYF

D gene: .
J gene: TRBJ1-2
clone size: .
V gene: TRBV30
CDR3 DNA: TGTGCCTGCGGATATGGGCGAGGGACAACCTATGGCTACACCTTC
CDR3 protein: CACGYGRGTTYGYTF

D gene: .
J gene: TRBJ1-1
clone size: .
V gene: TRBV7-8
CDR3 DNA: TGTGCCAGCAGCTTTGAGGGCATGAACACTGAAGCTTTCTTT
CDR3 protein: CASSFEGMNTEAFF

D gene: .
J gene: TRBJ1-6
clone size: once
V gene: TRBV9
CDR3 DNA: TGTGCCAGCAGCCCCCCCGGCGTCTCCTATAATTCACCCCTCCACTTT
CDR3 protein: CASSPPGVSYNSPLHF

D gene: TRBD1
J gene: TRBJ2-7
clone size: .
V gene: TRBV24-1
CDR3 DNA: TGTGCCACCGCTGGACAGGGCTTGGACGAGCAGTACTTC
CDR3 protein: CATAGQGLDEQYF

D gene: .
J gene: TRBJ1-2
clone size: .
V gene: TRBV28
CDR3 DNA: TGTGCCAGCAGTTCACTGATAAGTGGCTACACCTTC
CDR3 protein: CASSSLISGYTF

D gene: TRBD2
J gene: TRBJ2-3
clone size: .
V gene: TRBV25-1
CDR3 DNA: TGTGCCAGCAGTGATACGGGGGGGGTGAAAGATACGCAGTATTTT
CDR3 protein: CASSDTGGVKDTQYF

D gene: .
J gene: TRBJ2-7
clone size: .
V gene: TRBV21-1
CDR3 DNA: TGTGCCAGCAGCGCAGACGGAGCCTACGAGCAGTACTTC
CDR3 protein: CASSADGAYEQYF

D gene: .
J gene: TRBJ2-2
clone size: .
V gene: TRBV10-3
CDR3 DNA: TGTGCCATCAGTAGCTCAGGGGAAAATCCCGGGGAGCTGTTTTTT
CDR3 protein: CAISSSGENPGELFF

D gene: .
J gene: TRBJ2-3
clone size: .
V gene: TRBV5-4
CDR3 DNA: TGTGCCAGCCCCCCGCGGGGCGCAGATACGCAGTATTTT
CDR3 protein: CASPPRGADTQYF

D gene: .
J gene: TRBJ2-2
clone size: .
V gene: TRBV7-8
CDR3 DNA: TGTGCCAGCAGCTTTACAGGGACGAACACCGGGGAGCTGTTTTTT
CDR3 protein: CASSFTGTNTGELFF

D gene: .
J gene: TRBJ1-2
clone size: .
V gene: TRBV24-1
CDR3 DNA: TGTGCCACCAGTGGCGGAGGGAACCCTGGCTACACCTTC
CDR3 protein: CATSGGGNPGYTF

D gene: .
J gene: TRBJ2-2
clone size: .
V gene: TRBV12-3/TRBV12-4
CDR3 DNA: TGTGCCAGCAGTTTAATTGGTACCGGGGAGCTGTTTTTT
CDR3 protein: CASSLIGTGELFF

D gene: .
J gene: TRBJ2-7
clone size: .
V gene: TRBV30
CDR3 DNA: TGTGCCTGGAGTCTTACACCTTACGAGCAGTACTTC
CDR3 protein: CAWSLTPYEQYF

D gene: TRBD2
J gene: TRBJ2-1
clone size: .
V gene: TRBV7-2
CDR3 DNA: TGTGCCAGCAGCTTAAAAGCGGGGGGATCTGAGCAGTTCTTC
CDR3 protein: CASSLKAGGSEQFF

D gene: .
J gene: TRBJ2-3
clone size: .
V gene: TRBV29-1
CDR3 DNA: TGCAGCGTCCTGGACAGCTCTAGCACAGATACGCAGTATTTT
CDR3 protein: CSVLDSSSTDTQYF

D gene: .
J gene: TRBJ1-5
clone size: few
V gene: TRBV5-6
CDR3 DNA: TGTGCCAGCAGCTTAGCAGGGACTGGCAATCAGCCCCAGCATTTT
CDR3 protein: CASSLAGTGNQPQHF

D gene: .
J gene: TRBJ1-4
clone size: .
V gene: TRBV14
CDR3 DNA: TGTGCCAGCAGCCAAGCGGCAGCGACTTATGAAAAACTGTTTTTT
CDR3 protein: CASSQAAATYEKLFF

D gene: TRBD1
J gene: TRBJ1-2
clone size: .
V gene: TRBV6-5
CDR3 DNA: TGTGCCAGCAGCGACCAGACAGGGGGCAGATATGGCTACACCTTC
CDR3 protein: CASSDQTGGRYGYTF

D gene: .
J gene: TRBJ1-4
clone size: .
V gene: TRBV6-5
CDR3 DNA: TGTGCCAGCAGTTACTCAGGGGGGGATGAAAAACTGTTTTTT
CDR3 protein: CASSYSGGDEKLFF

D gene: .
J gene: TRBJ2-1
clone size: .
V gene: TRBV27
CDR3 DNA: TGTGCCAGCAGTTCGCAACAGGGCAGGTCCTACAATGAGCAGTTCTTC
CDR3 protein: CASSSQQGRSYNEQFF

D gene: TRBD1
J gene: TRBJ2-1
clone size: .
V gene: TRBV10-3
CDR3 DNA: TGTGCCATCAGTGTTGGGACAGGGGGAGGTAATGAGCAGTTCTTC
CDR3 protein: CAISVGTGGGNEQFF

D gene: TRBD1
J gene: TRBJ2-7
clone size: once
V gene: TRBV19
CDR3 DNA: TGTGCCAGTAGTATAAGTTTAACAGGGGGCGAAACCTACGAGCAGTACTTC
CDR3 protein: CASSISLTGGETYEQYF

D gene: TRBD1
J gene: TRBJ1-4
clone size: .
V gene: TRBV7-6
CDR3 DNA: TGTGCCAGCAGCCGGAAGACAGGGAGTGAAAAACTGTTTTTT
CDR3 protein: CASSRKTGSEKLFF

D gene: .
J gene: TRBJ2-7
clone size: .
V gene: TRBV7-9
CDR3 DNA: TGTGCCAGCAGCTTAGAATACGAGCAGTACTTC
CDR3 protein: CASSLEYEQYF